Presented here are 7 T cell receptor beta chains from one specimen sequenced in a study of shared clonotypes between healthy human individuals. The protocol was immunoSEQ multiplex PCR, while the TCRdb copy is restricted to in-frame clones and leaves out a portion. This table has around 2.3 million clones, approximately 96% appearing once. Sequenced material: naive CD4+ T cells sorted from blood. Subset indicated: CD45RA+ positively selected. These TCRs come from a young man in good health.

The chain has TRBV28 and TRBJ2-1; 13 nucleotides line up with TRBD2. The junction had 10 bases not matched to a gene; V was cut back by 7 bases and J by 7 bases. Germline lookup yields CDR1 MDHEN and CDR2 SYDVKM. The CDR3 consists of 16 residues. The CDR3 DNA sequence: TGTGCCAGCACCCCCCCCGGGACTAGCGGGAAAAATGAGCAGTTCTTC. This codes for CASTPPGTSGKNEQFF.

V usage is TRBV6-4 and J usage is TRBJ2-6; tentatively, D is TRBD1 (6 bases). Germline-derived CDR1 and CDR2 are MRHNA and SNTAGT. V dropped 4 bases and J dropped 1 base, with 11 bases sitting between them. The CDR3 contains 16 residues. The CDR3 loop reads CASSADRKSGANVLTF. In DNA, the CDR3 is TGTGCCAGCAGTGCGGACAGAAAGTCTGGGGCCAACGTCCTGACTTTC.

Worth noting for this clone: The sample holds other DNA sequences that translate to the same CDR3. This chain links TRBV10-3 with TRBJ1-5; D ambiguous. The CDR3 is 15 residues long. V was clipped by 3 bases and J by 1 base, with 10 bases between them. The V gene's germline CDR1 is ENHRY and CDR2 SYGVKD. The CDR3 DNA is TGTGCCATCAGTGATTCGGGAGGAAGCAATCAGCCCCAGCATTTT. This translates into CAISDSGGSNQPQHF.

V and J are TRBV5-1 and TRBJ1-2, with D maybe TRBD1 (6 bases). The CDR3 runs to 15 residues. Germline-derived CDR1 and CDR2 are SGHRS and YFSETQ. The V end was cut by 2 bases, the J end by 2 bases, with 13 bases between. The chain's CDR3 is CASSLTGSSNYGYTF. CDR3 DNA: TGCGCCAGCAGCTTAACAGGGTCTTCAAACTATGGCTACACCTTC.

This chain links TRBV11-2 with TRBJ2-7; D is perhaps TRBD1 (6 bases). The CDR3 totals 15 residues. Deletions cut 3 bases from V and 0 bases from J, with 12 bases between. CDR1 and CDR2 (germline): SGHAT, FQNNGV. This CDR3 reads CASSFGTISSYEQYF. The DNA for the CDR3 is TGTGCCAGCAGCTTCGGGACAATTAGCTCCTACGAGCAGTACTTC. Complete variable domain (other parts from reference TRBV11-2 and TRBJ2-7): EAGVAQSPRYKIIEKRQSVAFWCNPISGHATLYWYQQILGQGPKLLIQFQNNGVVDDSQLPKDRFSAERLKGVDSTLKIQPAKLEDSAVYLCASSFGTISSYEQYFGPGTRLTVT.

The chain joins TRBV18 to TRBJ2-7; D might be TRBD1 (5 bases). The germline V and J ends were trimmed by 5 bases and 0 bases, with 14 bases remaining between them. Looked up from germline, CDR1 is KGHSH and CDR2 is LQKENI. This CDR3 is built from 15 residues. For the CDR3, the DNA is TGTGCCAGCTCATTTTCCAGGGCCCTCTCCTACGAGCAGTACTTC. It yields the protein CASSFSRALSYEQYF.

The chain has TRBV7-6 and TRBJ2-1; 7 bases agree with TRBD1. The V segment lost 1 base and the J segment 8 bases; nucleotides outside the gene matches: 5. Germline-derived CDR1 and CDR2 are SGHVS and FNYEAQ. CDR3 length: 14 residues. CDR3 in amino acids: CASSLDTGVYEQFF. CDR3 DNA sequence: TGTGCCAGCAGCTTAGACACAGGGGTGTATGAGCAGTTCTTC.